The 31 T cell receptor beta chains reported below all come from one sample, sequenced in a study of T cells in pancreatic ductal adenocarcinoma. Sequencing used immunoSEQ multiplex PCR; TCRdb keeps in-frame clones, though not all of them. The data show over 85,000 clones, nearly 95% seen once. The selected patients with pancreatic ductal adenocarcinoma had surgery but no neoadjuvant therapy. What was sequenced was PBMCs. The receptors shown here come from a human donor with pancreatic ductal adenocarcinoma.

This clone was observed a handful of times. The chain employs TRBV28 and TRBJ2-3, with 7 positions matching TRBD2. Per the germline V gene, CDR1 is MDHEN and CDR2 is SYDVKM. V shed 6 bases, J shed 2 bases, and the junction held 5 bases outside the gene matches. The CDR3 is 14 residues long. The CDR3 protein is CASSPSGTTDTQYF. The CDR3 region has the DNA TGTGCCAGCAGCCCGAGCGGGACCACAGATACGCAGTATTTT. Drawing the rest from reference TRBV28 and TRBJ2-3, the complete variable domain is DVKVTQSSRYLVKRTGEKVFLECVQDMDHENMFWYRQDPGLGLRLIYFSYDVKMKEKGDIPEGYSVSREKKERFSLILESASTNQTSMYLCASSPSGTTDTQYFGPGTRLTVL.

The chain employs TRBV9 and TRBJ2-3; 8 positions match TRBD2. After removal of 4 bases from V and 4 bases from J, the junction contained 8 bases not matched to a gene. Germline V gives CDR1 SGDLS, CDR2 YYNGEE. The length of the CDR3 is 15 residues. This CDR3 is CASSKQREFADTQYF. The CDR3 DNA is TGTGCCAGCAGCAAACAGCGGGAGTTCGCAGATACGCAGTATTTT.

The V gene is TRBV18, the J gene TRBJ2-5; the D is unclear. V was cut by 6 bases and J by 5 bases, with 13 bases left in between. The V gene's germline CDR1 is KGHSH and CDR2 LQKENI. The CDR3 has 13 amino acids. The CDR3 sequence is CASSTGERETQYF. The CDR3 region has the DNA TGTGCCAGCTCGACGGGTGAACGGGAGACCCAGTACTTC.

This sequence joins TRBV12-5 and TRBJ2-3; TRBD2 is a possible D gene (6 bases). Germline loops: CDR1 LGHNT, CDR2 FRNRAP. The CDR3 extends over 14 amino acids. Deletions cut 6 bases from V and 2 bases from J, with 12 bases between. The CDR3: CASGGGAYTDTQYF. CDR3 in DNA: TGTGCTAGTGGGGGGGGAGCCTACACAGATACGCAGTATTTT.

CDR3 sequence reads: CASSKETGDTEAFF. The CDR3 DNA sequence: TGTGCCAGCAGCAAGGAGACAGGGGACACTGAAGCTTTCTTT. The V and J genes are TRBV11-2 and TRBJ1-1; TRBD1 aligns across 8 bases. Germline trimming cut 5 bases from V and 3 bases from J; bases unmatched to any gene: 5. CDR1 is SGHAT, CDR2 FQNNGV, per germline. The CDR3 loop spans 14 amino acids.

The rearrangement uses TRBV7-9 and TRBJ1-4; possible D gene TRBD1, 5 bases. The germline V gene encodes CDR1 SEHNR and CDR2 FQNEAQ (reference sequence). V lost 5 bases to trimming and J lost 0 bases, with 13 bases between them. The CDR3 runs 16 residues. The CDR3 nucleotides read TGTGCCAGCAGCCCTTACGGGGGAGCAACTAATGAAAAACTGTTTTTT. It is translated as CASSPYGGATNEKLFF. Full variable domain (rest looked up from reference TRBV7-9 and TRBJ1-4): DTGVSQNPRHKITKRGQNVTFRCDPISEHNRLYWYRQTLGQGPEFLTYFQNEAQLEKSRLLSDRFSAERPKGSFSTLEIQRTEQGDSAMYLCASSPYGGATNEKLFFGSGTQLSVL.

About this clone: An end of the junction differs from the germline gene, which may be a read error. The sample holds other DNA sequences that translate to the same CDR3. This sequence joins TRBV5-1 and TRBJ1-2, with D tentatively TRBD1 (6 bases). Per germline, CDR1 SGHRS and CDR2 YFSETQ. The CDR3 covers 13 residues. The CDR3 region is CASRPTGHYGYTF. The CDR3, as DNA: TGTGCCAGCAGACCGACAGGCCACTATGGCTACACCTTC. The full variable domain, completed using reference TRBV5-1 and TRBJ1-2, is KAGVTQTPRYLIKTRGQQVTLSCSPISGHRSVSWYQQTPGQGLQFLFEYFSETQRNKGNFPGRFSGRQFSNSRSEMNVSTLELGDSALYLCASRPTGHYGYTFGSGTRLTVV.

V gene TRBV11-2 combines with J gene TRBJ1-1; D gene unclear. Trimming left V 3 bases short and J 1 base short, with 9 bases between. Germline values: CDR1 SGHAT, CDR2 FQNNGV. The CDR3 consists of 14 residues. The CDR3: CASSFGLRNTEAFF. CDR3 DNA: TGTGCCAGCAGCTTTGGCCTCAGGAACACTGAAGCTTTCTTT.

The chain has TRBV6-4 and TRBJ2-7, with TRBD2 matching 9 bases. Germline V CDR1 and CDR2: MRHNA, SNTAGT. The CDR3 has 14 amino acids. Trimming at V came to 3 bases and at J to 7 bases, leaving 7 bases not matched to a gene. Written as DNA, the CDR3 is TGTGCCAGCAGTGAATTAGCGGGGGCGGGGGAGCAGTACTTC. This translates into CASSELAGAGEQYF.

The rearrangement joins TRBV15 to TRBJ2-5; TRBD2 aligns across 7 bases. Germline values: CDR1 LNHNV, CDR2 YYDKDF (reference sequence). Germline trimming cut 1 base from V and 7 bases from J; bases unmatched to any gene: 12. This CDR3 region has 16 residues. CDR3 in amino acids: CATSRGEGAWGGTQYF. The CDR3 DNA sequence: TGTGCCACCAGCAGAGGGGAAGGGGCGTGGGGGGGGACCCAGTACTTC.

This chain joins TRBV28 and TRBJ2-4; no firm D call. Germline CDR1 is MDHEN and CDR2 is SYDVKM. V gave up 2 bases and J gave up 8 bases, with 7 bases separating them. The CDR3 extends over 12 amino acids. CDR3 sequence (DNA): TGTGCCAGCAGTTTAATAGAGGACATTCAGTACTTC. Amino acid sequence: CASSLIEDIQYF.

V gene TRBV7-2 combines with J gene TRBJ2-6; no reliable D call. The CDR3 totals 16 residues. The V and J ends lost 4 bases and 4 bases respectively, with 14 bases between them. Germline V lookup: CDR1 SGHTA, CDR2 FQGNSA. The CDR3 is CASSSRLVRGANVLTF. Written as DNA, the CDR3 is TGTGCCAGCAGCTCAAGACTGGTACGGGGGGCCAACGTCCTGACTTTC.

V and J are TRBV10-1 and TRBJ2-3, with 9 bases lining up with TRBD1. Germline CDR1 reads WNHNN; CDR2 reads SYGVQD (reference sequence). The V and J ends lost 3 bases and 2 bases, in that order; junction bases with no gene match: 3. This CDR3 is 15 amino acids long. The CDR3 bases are TGCGCCAGCAGTGAAGGGACAGGGAACACAGATACGCAGTATTTT. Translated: CASSEGTGNTDTQYF.

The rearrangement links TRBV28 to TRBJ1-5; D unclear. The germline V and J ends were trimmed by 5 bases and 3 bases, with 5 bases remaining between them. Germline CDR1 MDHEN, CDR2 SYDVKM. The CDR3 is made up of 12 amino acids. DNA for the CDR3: TGTGCCAGCAGTCCAGACAATCAGCCCCAGCATTTT. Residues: CASSPDNQPQHF.

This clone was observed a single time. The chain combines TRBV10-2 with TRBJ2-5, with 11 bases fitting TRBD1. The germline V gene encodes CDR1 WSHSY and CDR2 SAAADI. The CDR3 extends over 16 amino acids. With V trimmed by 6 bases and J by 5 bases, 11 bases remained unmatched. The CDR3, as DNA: TGCGCCAGCAGCCCGGCCGGACAGGGGGCCGAGGAGACCCAGTACTTC. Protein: CASSPAGQGAEETQYF.

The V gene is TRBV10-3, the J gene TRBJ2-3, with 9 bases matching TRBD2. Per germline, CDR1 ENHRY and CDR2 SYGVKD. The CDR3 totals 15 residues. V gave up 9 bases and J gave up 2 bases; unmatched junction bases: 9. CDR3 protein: CAITSLAGNTDTQYF. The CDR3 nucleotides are TGTGCCATAACTTCACTAGCGGGCAACACAGATACGCAGTATTTT.

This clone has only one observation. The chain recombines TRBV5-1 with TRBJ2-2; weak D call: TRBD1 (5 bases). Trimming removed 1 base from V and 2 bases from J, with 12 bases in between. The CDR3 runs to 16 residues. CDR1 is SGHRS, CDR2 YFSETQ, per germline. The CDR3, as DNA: TGCGCCAGCAGCTTGTTGGGGCAACTCAACACCGGGGAGCTGTTTTTT. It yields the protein CASSLLGQLNTGELFF.

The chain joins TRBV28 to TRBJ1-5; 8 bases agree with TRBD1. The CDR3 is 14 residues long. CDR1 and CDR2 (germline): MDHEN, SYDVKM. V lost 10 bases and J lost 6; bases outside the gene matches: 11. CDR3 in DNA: TGTGCCACCCGACCCGACAGGGGATCTCAGCCCCAGCATTTT. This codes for CATRPDRGSQPQHF.

The chain's CDR3 is CASNRGLGQPQHF. The DNA of the CDR3 is TGTGCCAGTAACCGAGGGCTGGGTCAGCCCCAGCATTTT. This chain joins TRBV19 and TRBJ1-5; no reliable D call. CDR1 LNHDA and CDR2 SQIVND come from the germline V gene (reference sequence). Trimming took 7 bases from V and 6 from J, leaving 13 bases between them. The CDR3 spans 13 residues.

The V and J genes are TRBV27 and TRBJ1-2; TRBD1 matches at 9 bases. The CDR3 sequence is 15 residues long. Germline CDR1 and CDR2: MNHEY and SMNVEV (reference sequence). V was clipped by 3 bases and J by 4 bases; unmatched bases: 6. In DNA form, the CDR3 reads TGTGCCAGCAGTTTCACCGGGACAGGGCCCTATGGCTACACCTTC. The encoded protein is CASSFTGTGPYGYTF.

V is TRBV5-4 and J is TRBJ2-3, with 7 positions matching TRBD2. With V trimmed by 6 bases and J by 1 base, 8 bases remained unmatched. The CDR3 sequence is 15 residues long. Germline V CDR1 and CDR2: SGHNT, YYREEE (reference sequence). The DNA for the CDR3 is TGTGCCAGCACCGGGACTACCCTTCGCACAGATACGCAGTATTTT. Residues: CASTGTTLRTDTQYF. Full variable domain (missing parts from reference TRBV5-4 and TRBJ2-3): ETGVTQSPTHLIKTRGQQVTLRCSSQSGHNTVSWYQQALGQGPQFIFQYYREEENGRGNFPPRFSGLQFPNYSSELNVNALELDDSALYLCASTGTTLRTDTQYFGPGTRLTVL.

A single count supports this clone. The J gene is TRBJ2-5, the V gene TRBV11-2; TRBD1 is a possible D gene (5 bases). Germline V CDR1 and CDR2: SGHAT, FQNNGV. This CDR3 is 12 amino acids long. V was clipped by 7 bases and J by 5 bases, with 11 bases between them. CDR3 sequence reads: CASTQGSETQYF. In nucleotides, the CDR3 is TGTGCCAGCACCCAGGGTTCTGAGACCCAGTACTTC.

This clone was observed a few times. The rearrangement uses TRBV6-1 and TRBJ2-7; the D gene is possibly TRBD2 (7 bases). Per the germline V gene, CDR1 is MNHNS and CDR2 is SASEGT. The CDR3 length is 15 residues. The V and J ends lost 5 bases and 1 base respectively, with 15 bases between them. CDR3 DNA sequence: TGTGCCAGCAGTCCTCGGGGGGCAGCATCCTACGAGCAGTACTTC. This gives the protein CASSPRGAASYEQYF.

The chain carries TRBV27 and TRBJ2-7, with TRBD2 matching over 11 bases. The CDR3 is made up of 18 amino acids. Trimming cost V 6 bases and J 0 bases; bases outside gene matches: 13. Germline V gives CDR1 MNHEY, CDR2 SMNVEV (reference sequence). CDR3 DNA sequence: TGTGCCAGCAGCCTATATAGCGGGAGGGGTGGGAGCTCCTACGAGCAGTACTTC. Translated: CASSLYSGRGGSSYEQYF.

The CDR3 loop is CASSPHEVVTQYF. As DNA, the CDR3 is TGTGCCAGCAGTCCCCATGAGGTTGTGACCCAGTACTTC. The rearrangement uses TRBV28 and TRBJ2-5; D unclear. Deletions cut 5 bases from V and 7 bases from J, with 14 bases between. Germline V gene lookup returns CDR1 MDHEN and CDR2 SYDVKM. CDR3 length: 13 amino acids. The variable domain in full, completed from reference TRBV28 and TRBJ2-5, reads DVKVTQSSRYLVKRTGEKVFLECVQDMDHENMFWYRQDPGLGLRLIYFSYDVKMKEKGDIPEGYSVSREKKERFSLILESASTNQTSMYLCASSPHEVVTQYFGPGTRLLVL.

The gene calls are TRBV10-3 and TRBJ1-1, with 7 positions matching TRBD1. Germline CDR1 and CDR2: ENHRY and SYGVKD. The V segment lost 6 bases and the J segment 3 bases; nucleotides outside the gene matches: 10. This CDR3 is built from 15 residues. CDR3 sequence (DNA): TGTGCCATCAGGGGTGGATCCACAGGGGACACTGAAGCTTTCTTT. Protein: CAIRGGSTGDTEAFF.

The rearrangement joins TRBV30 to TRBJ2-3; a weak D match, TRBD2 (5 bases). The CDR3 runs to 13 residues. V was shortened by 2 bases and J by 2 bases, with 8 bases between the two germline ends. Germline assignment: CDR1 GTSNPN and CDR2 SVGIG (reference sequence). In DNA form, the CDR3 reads TGTGCCTGGAGTCGGGGTGCCACAGATACGCAGTATTTT. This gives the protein CAWSRGATDTQYF. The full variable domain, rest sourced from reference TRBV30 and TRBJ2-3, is SQTIHQWPATLVQPVGSPLSLECTVEGTSNPNLYWYRQAAGRGLQLLFYSVGIGQISSEVPQNLSASRPQDRQFILSSKKLLLSDSGFYLCAWSRGATDTQYFGPGTRLTVL.

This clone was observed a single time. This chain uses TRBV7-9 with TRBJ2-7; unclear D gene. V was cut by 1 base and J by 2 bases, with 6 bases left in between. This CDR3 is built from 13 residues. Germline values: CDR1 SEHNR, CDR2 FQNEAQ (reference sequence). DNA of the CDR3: TGTGCCAGCAGCTTAGAAGCCCCCTACGAGCAGTACTTC. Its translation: CASSLEAPYEQYF.

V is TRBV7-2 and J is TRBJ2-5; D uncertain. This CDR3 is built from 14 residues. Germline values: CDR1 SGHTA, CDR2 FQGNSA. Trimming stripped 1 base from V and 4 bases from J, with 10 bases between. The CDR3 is CASSLEMVGETQYF. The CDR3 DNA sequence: TGTGCCAGCAGCTTAGAAATGGTCGGAGAGACCCAGTACTTC.

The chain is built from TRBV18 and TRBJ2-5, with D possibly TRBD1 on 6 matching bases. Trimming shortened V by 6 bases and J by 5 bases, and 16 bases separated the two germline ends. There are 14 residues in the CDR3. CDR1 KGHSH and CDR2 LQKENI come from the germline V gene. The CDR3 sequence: CASSKINREETQYF. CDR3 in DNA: TGTGCCAGCTCTAAAATCAACAGGGAGGAGACCCAGTACTTC.

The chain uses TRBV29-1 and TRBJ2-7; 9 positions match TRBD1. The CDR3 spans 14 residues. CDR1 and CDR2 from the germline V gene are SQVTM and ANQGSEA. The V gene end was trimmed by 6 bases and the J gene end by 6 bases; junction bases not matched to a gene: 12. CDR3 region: CSVEETGGRFEQYF. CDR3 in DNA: TGCAGCGTGGAGGAGACAGGGGGGCGTTTCGAGCAGTACTTC.